A selection of T cell receptor beta chains follows, all from one sample in a study of shared clonotypes between healthy human individuals. The table came from immunoSEQ multiplex PCR; TCRdb's copy has only in-frame clones and leaves some out. The table lists about 700,000 clones, around 72% of them singletons. The material sequenced was memory CD4+ T cells sorted from blood. The receptors originated from a woman in her twenties or thirties in good health. CDR3s include the opening cysteine and the closing phenylalanine or tryptophan. D genes are given only for firm matches. Not all rows give a size; the values are once, few, many and, for expanded clones, a class.

abundance,v_gene,j_gene,d_gene,CDR3aa,CDR3nt
.,TRBV28,TRBJ2-5,.,CASGAARAETQYF,TGTGCCAGCGGGGCAGCGAGGGCAGAGACCCAGTACTTC
.,TRBV19,TRBJ1-2,.,CATNLNGYTF,TGTGCCACCAACCTCAATGGCTACACCTTC
few,TRBV18,TRBJ1-5,TRBD1,CASSPTGGNQPQHF,TGTGCCAGCTCCCCGACAGGGGGGAACCAGCCCCAGCATTTT
few,TRBV7-8,TRBJ1-5,TRBD1,CASSLGGQGFIQPQHF,TGTGCCAGCAGCCTCGGGGGACAGGGGTTCATTCAGCCCCAGCATTTT
.,TRBV18,TRBJ2-2,TRBD1,CASQGAIGELFF,TGTGCCTCACAGGGGGCGATCGGGGAGCTGTTTTTT
many,TRBV5-1,TRBJ2-7,.,CASSLGGSNEQYF,TGCGCCAGCAGCTTGGGAGGGTCGAACGAGCAGTACTTC
once,TRBV29-1,TRBJ2-1,TRBD2,CSVWTSGRSKNEQFF,TGCAGCGTATGGACTAGCGGGAGGAGTAAGAATGAGCAGTTCTTC
.,TRBV5-1,TRBJ1-1,.,CASSFNVKDTEAFF,TGCGCCAGCAGCTTCAACGTGAAGGACACTGAAGCTTTCTTT
.,TRBV7-2,TRBJ2-7,TRBD1,CASSQGGPYEQYF,TGTGCCAGCAGCCAAGGGGGCCCCTACGAGCAGTACTTC
.,TRBV6-1,TRBJ2-7,TRBD1,CASSEDRGSYEQYF,TGTGCCAGCAGTGAAGACAGGGGTTCCTACGAGCAGTACTTC
.,TRBV6-1,TRBJ1-2,TRBD1,CASSGGQGIRYGYTF,TGTGCCAGCAGTGGGGGACAGGGGATCCGCTATGGCTACACCTTC
.,TRBV10-3,TRBJ2-3,TRBD2,CAISELAGDITDTQYF,TGTGCCATCAGTGAGTTAGCGGGAGATATTACAGATACGCAGTATTTT
once,TRBV19,TRBJ1-5,.,CASSLGQFFLNQPQHF,TGTGCCAGTAGTCTAGGACAGTTTTTTTTGAATCAGCCCCAGCATTTT
.,TRBV5-1,TRBJ1-5,TRBD1,CASSPGGGNQPQHF,TGCGCCAGCAGCCCAGGGGGCGGCAATCAGCCCCAGCATTTT
.,TRBV25-1,TRBJ2-6,.,CASSAYRSGANVLTF,TGTGCCAGCAGTGCTTATCGATCTGGGGCCAACGTCCTGACTTTC
.,TRBV2,TRBJ2-5,TRBD1,CASREDRGFQETQYF,TGTGCCAGCAGGGAGGACAGGGGATTCCAAGAGACCCAGTACTTC
.,TRBV10-3,TRBJ2-7,.,CAISVSGEAYEQYF,TGTGCCATCAGTGTTTCGGGAGAAGCCTACGAGCAGTACTTC
.,TRBV5-1,TRBJ1-1,.,CASSLGQRNTEAFF,TGCGCCAGCAGCTTGGGACAGCGGAACACTGAAGCTTTCTTT
.,TRBV28,TRBJ2-1,TRBD1,CASSSTGQGGYNEQFF,TGTGCCAGCAGTTCCACAGGACAGGGGGGCTACAATGAGCAGTTCTTC
.,TRBV7-9,TRBJ2-1,TRBD1,CASSTDRGDYNEQFF,TGTGCCAGCAGCACCGACAGGGGCGACTACAATGAGCAGTTCTTC
few,TRBV6-6,TRBJ2-7,.,CASSSSDRHPSEQYF,TGTGCCAGCAGTTCCTCCGACAGACATCCTAGCGAGCAGTACTTC
few,TRBV4-2,TRBJ1-3,.,CASSQGALSSGNTIYF,TGTGCCAGCAGCCAAGGGGCCTTGAGCTCTGGAAACACCATATATTTT
.,TRBV6-1,TRBJ2-7,.,CASSEGRGFKYEQYF,TGTGCCAGCAGTGAAGGGAGGGGCTTTAAATACGAGCAGTACTTC
.,TRBV11-2,TRBJ1-2,TRBD1,CASSSGQGAIYGYTF,TGTGCCAGCAGCTCGGGACAGGGGGCAATCTATGGCTACACCTTC
.,TRBV5-1,TRBJ2-7,.,CASSLAHPRDEQYF,TGCGCCAGCAGCTTGGCTCACCCTCGGGACGAGCAGTACTTC
.,TRBV5-1,TRBJ2-7,.,CASSLSSASYEQYF,TGCGCCAGCAGCTTGTCTAGCGCCTCCTACGAGCAGTACTTC
.,TRBV19,TRBJ2-1,.,CASSIGGHQDREQFF,TGTGCCAGTAGTATAGGCGGACACCAGGATCGGGAGCAGTTCTTC
once,TRBV28,TRBJ1-5,TRBD1,CASSTGTGANQPQHF,TGTGCCAGCAGTACCGGGACAGGGGCCAATCAGCCCCAGCATTTT
.,TRBV7-2,TRBJ2-5,TRBD1,CASSSRQGSGETQYF,TGTGCCAGCAGCTCCCGACAGGGGAGCGGAGAGACCCAGTACTTC
.,TRBV19,TRBJ1-2,TRBD1,CASSTTGLGYTF,TGTGCCAGTAGTACGACAGGGTTAGGCTACACCTTC
.,TRBV21-1,TRBJ2-6,.,CASSKAGDRAIPSGANVLTF,TGTGCCAGCAGCAAAGCCGGCGACAGGGCCATCCCCTCTGGGGCCAACGTCCTGACTTTC
.,TRBV14,TRBJ2-1,TRBD2,CASSPIPGLAGTEQFF,TGTGCCAGCAGCCCGATCCCGGGACTAGCGGGAACTGAGCAGTTCTTC